This T cell receptor beta chain was found in a study of cytomegalovirus exposure and HLA in healthy donors. The CDR3 is 16 residues long. Germline trimming cut 4 bases from V and 2 bases from J; bases unmatched to any gene: 5. Germline CDR1 reads WNHNN; CDR2 reads SYGVQD (reference sequence). Details on this clone: Its antigen is undetermined.

Study results and caveats: An analysis done earlier found most TCR beta V segments productive about 87% or about 30% of the time.

Use of 60 Vbeta and 13 Jbeta primers characterized the PCR. Some clones are missing from TCRdb's copy, which holds only in-frame ones; the method was immunoSEQ multiplex PCR. This sample carries roughly 180,000 clones, more than 65% of them seen once, and the ten largest clones take 1.3%. The V call is TRBV10-1, the J call TRBJ2-3; TRBD2 agrees at 11 bases. This sequence was found in a man between 25 and 39 years old in good health and CMV-seronegative. The sequencing input was PBMCs. The DNA for the CDR3 is TGCGCCAGCAGTGGCACTAGCGGGGGCTCCACAGATACGCAGTATTTT. Protein: CASSGTSGGSTDTQYF.